This section outlines one T cell receptor beta chain sequence together with its context. As yet, its antigen is unknown. The sample is drawn from a study of CD8+CD57+ T cells in acquired aplastic anemia. General study findings and limits: Patients were compared with controls for CD8+ Simpson's diversity, and no significant difference emerged.

This CDR3 has 14 residues. The germline V gene encodes CDR1 ENHRY and CDR2 SYGVKD. Deletions cut 6 bases from V and 2 bases from J, with 14 bases between. Profiling that covered TCR beta VDJ and CDR3 relied on genomic DNA as its template. TCRdb redid the calling of the reads with MiXCR, one entry per CDR3 protein. The table has about 190,000 distinct CDR3 sequences, less than 65% seen once. The source of this sequence is a human donor with severe aplastic anemia or a healthy control (not recorded which). What was sequenced was sorted CD4+, CD8+, or CD8+CD57+ T cells (not recorded which) from PBMCs. V is TRBV10-3 and J is TRBJ2-7; perhaps D is TRBD1 or TRBD2 (5 bases each). CDR3 in DNA: TGTGCCATCAGATCCGGGACGGAACCCTACGAGCAGTACTTC. Protein: CAIRSGTEPYEQYF.